The T cell receptor (beta chain) described here comes from a study of OX40 agonist ivuxolimab in advanced cancers. Study at large: Dosing consisted of intravenous ivuxolimab at 0.01 to 10 mg/kg every 2 weeks. Study results and caveats: Low normalized T-cell clonal expansion was additionally recorded for some nonresponders.

About this clone itself: As yet, its antigen is unknown.

This table comes from immunoSEQ multiplex PCR, and its TCRdb copy is limited to in-frame clones, with some not included. The sample consists of about 62,000 clones, over 70% of them appearing once. The receptor was derived from an adult with an advanced solid tumor such as melanoma, head and neck, liver or kidney cancer. The sample in question was CD4+ or CD8+ T cells sorted from blood, obtained in a trial of the OX40 agonist ivuxolimab.

The CDR3 sequence is CASNYGGGSTDTQYF. CDR3 DNA sequence: TGTGCCAGCAACTACGGGGGAGGAAGCACAGATACGCAGTATTTT. The V and J genes are TRBV2 and TRBJ2-3, with D perhaps matching TRBD2 (6 bases). The length of the CDR3 is 15 residues. Germline V gives CDR1 SNHLY, CDR2 FYNNEI. V lost 7 bases to trimming and J lost 0 bases, with 14 bases between them.